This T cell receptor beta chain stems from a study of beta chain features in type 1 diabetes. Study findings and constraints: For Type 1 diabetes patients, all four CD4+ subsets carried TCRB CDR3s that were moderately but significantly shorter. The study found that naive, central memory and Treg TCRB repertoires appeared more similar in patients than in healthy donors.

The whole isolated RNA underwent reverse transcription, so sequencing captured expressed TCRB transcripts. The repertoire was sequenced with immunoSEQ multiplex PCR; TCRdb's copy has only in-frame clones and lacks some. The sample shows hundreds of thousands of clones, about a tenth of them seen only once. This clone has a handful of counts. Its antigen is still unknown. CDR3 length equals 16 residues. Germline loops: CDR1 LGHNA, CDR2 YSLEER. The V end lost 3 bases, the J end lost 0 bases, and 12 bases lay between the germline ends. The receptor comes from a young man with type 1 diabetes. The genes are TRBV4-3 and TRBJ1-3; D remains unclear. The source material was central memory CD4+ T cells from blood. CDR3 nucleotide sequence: TGCGCCAGCAGCCATGGCGACACACTCTCTGGAAACACCATATATTTT. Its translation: CASSHGDTLSGNTIYF.